This T cell receptor (beta chain) was recorded in a study of tumor and adjacent non-tumor tissue in lung cancer. Note on this clonotype: One end of the junction varies from germline; a read error may be responsible.

This CDR3 has 12 amino acids. The template was RNA from unsorted bulk tissue. A modified ARM-PCR protocol with three rounds of nested PCR amplified TCRbeta. Each CDR3 protein gets one entry after TCRdb re-called the multiplex PCR reads with MiXCR. In the table there are tens of thousands of distinct CDR3 sequences, 50% to 60% of which are singletons. What was sequenced was lung tumor tissue. The sequence was collected from a man in his fifties with non-small cell lung cancer. The chain is built from TRBV12-3 or TRBV12-4 and TRBJ1-1, with a weak D call TRBD1 (5 bases). The CDR3 DNA is TGTGACAGCAGATATGGGACGGCTGAAGCTTTCTTT. Residues: CDSRYGTAEAFF.